The table lists the clone carrying this TCR beta chain with a few counts. Its antigen is not identified. This specimen comes from a study of cytomegalovirus exposure and HLA in healthy donors. The overall study: The study's early data release held some 85 million unique TCRs from HLA-typed donors.

Germline V gives CDR1 SGHNT, CDR2 YYREEE (reference sequence). V was clipped by 4 bases and J by 1 base; unmatched bases: 3. The CDR3 has 14 amino acids. PCR involved 60 Vbeta and 13 Jbeta primers. The data were produced by immunoSEQ multiplex PCR, yet TCRdb's version contains in-frame clones alone and is incomplete. The top ten clones hold roughly 3.8% of a sample with tens of thousands of clones, about four fifths of them seen once. Points from the study as a whole: It was 150 to 200 TCR beta chains that were listed as cytomegalovirus-associated.

The V and J genes are TRBV5-4 and TRBJ1-1; 8 bases are shared with TRBD1. The receptor comes from a woman in her forties in good health and CMV-seronegative. The sample consisted of PBMCs. CDR3 loop: CASSSTGGNTEAFF. Here the CDR3 DNA reads TGTGCCAGCAGCAGTACAGGGGGGAACACTGAAGCTTTCTTT.